These 13 T cell receptor beta chains were sequenced from one sample in a study of blood T cell repertoires in COVID-19. Using immunoSEQ multiplex PCR, the repertoire was profiled, and TCRdb retains in-frame clones only, with some absent. The table has 150,000 to 200,000 clones, approximately 80% seen once; the top ten hold 11%. Sequencing was carried out using peripheral blood. These receptors originate from a woman aged 40 to 55 with COVID-19, enrolled during active disease.

The V gene is TRBV19, the J gene TRBJ2-7, with unresolved D. V lost 1 base and J 2 bases, leaving 6 bases between the germline ends. This CDR3 region has 13 residues. Germline V lookup: CDR1 LNHDA, CDR2 SQIVND (reference sequence). CDR3 amino acids: CASSIGHPYEQYF. The CDR3 DNA is TGTGCCAGTAGTATAGGACATCCCTACGAGCAGTACTTC.

This clone was detected once. The chain is built from TRBV6-5 and TRBJ2-5, with 8 bases that match TRBD2. This CDR3 has 14 residues. CDR1 is MNHEY and CDR2 is SVGAGI in the germline V gene. The ends lost 8 bases at V and 0 bases at J; junction bases unmatched: 5. The CDR3 nucleotides are TGTGCCAGCGGCTCACTAGCGGACCAAGAGACCCAGTACTTC. Translation gives CASGSLADQETQYF.

The V gene is TRBV5-6, the J gene TRBJ1-2; the D gene is possibly TRBD1 (6 bases). CDR1 and CDR2 (germline): SGHDT, YYEEEE. Trimming left V 4 bases short and J 3 bases short, with 19 bases between. The CDR3 length is 16 residues. The CDR3 DNA follows: TGTGCCAGCAGCGGGAGGGGGTCGGCAGACTACTATGGCTACACCTTC. Protein sequence: CASSGRGSADYYGYTF. The full variable domain, completed using reference TRBV5-6 and TRBJ1-2, is DAGVTQSPTHLIKTRGQQVTLRCSPKSGHDTVSWYQQALGQGPQFIFQYYEEEERQRGNFPDRFSGHQFPNYSSELNVNALLLGDSALYLCASSGRGSADYYGYTFGSGTRLTVV.

This chain joins TRBV6-1 and TRBJ1-2; 7 bases line up with TRBD1. J gave up 4 bases and V 2 bases, and 10 bases lay outside the gene matches. The CDR3 loop spans 16 amino acids. Germline CDR1 and CDR2: MNHNS and SASEGT. The CDR3 region is CASSESYWDSFYGYTF. For the CDR3, the DNA is TGTGCCAGCAGTGAATCCTACTGGGACAGTTTCTATGGCTACACCTTC.

The chain uses TRBV2 and TRBJ1-2, with D possibly being TRBD1 (5 bases). The CDR3 consists of 18 residues. Germline CDR1 is SNHLY and CDR2 is FYNNEI. Deletions cut 3 bases from V and 3 bases from J, with 23 bases between. CDR3: CASSDRFTSRQQYYGYTF. The CDR3, as DNA: TGTGCCAGCAGTGACCGATTTACCAGCAGACAGCAATACTATGGCTACACCTTC.

The chain carries TRBV29-1 and TRBJ2-2; TRBD1 matches at 8 bases. CDR3 size: 16 residues. Germline V gene sequence: CDR1 SQVTM, CDR2 ANQGSEA. V trimming: 2 bases; J trimming: 3 bases; junction bases outside the gene matches: 8. The CDR3 nucleotides read TGCAGCGTTGAACCGGCGACAGGGGAGTACACCGGGGAGCTGTTTTTT. Translating it yields CSVEPATGEYTGELFF.

This CDR3 is CASSLRTLYGYTF. DNA of the CDR3: TGTGCCAGTAGCCTAAGGACACTGTATGGCTACACCTTC. The V call is TRBV19, the J call TRBJ1-2, with TRBD1 as a possible D gene (5 bases). V gave up 6 bases and J gave up 5 bases, with 13 bases separating them. Germline V gene lookup returns CDR1 LNHDA and CDR2 SQIVND (reference sequence). The CDR3 sequence is 13 residues long.

CDR3 sequence reads: CASSAANYGYTF. DNA of the CDR3: TGTGCCAGTAGTGCGGCTAACTATGGCTACACCTTC. The rearrangement joins TRBV19 to TRBJ1-2; D is unclear. Trimming took off 5 bases at V and 0 bases at J, with 4 bases between the two ends. There are 12 residues in the CDR3. The V gene's germline CDR1 is LNHDA and CDR2 SQIVND (reference sequence).

The V call is TRBV14, the J call TRBJ1-4; a possible D gene is TRBD1 (5 bases). The CDR3 spans 17 residues. Trimming removed 1 base at V and 10 bases at J, with 22 bases between. The germline V gene encodes CDR1 SGHDN and CDR2 FVKESK. The CDR3 spells CASSQVHSGGVRRKLFF. CDR3 in DNA: TGTGCCAGCAGCCAAGTCCACTCTGGAGGGGTTCGGAGAAAACTGTTTTTT.

V and J are TRBV7-8 and TRBJ2-1; perhaps TRBD1 as D (6 bases). The CDR3 loop spans 15 amino acids. Trimming left V 1 base short and J 5 bases short, with 12 bases between. The germline V gene encodes CDR1 SGHVS and CDR2 FQNEAQ. CDR3 sequence reads: CASSLETGRNNEQFF. The CDR3 nucleotides read TGTGCCAGCAGCTTAGAGACAGGACGGAACAATGAGCAGTTCTTC.

This clone was counted a single time. This chain connects TRBV12-3 or TRBV12-4 to TRBJ2-5; D is possibly TRBD1 (5 bases). V was cut by 4 bases and J by 1 base, with 7 bases left in between. The CDR3 extends over 13 amino acids. The CDR3 coding sequence is TGTGCCAGCAGTTGGGGCGGCCAAGAGACCCAGTACTTC. Translation: CASSWGGQETQYF.

The rearrangement links TRBV14 to TRBJ2-7; TRBD2 matches 7 bases. Trimming removed 0 bases from V and 9 bases from J; junction bases left unmatched: 11. From germline, CDR1 is SGHDN and CDR2 FVKESK. This CDR3 is built from 15 residues. CDR3: CASSQDLGAGDLQYF. The DNA for the CDR3 is TGTGCCAGCAGCCAAGATCTTGGGGCGGGAGATTTGCAGTACTTC.

The chain joins TRBV7-9 to TRBJ1-1; 7 bases line up with TRBD1. Losses at the gene ends were 3 bases for V and 4 bases for J; bases not matched to a gene: 8. Looked up from germline, CDR1 is SEHNR and CDR2 is FQNEAQ (reference sequence). This CDR3 is built from 15 residues. CDR3 sequence: CASSLRQGGGTEAFF. DNA of the CDR3: TGTGCCAGCAGCTTGAGACAGGGTGGCGGCACTGAAGCTTTCTTT.